The T cell receptor (beta chain) under discussion was sequenced for a study of blood T cell repertoires in COVID-19. Sequenced by immunoSEQ multiplex PCR; TCRdb stores in-frame clones only, minus some. This sample has about 220,000 clones, with 80% to 85% found just once. V shed 7 bases and J shed 2 bases, with 17 bases lying between them. The CDR3 extends over 15 amino acids. Germline-derived CDR1 and CDR2 are SGHTA and FQGNSA. Sequenced material: peripheral blood. This TCR derives from a woman aged 60-75 years with acute or convalescent COVID-19. V usage is TRBV7-2 and J usage is TRBJ1-1, with D uncertain. The CDR3 DNA sequence: TGTGCCAGCAACCTCAAAGGCCCAGGCAACACTGAAGCTTTCTTT. Translated, it gives CASNLKGPGNTEAFF.